This T cell receptor (beta chain) originates from a study of T-cell memory formation after mild COVID-19. Study at large: TCR clustering was largely donor specific.

This CDR3 contains 17 residues. From germline, CDR1 is SGHVS and CDR2 FNYEAQ. Unmatched junction bases numbered 15, after V lost 5 bases and J lost 8 bases. cDNA libraries for TCR alpha and TCR beta, carrying sample barcodes and UMIs, came from 5'RACE with constant-segment primers. TCRdb itself ran the 5' RACE reads through MiXCR, one entry per CDR3 protein. The sample has 430,000 or so distinct CDR3 sequences; more than 20% are singletons. Study conclusions and caveats: Clones that got smaller from day 15 to 85 had even CD4/CD8, while clones growing later tipped toward CD4+. Cross-reactive memory seemingly joined, as some responding clones were found in pre-infection memory.

A remark on this clonotype: Its antigen is unidentified.

This sequence was found in an adult woman who had mild COVID-19 (a few samples of this study predate the infection). Cell type and time point are not known. The specimen was PBMCs or a T cell subset sorted from them (not recorded which). The chain recombines TRBV7-6 with TRBJ2-4; TRBD2 matches at 10 bases. CDR3 in amino acids: CASSLEAGGGSGDIQYF. The CDR3 region has the DNA TGTGCCAGCAGCCTCGAAGCGGGAGGGGGCTCGGGGGACATTCAGTACTTC. Full variable domain (rest looked up from reference TRBV7-6 and TRBJ2-4): GAGVSQSPRYKVTKRGQDVALRCDPISGHVSLYWYRQALGQGPEFLTYFNYEAQQDKSGLPNDRFSAERPEGSISTLTIQRTEQRDSAMYRCASSLEAGGGSGDIQYFGAGTRLSVL.